These 27 T cell receptor beta chains originate from one sample sequenced in a study of T cells in Graves' hyperthyroidism and ophthalmopathy. The investigators amplified TCR beta CDR3 regions from RNA transcripts. With the HTBI primer set, the TCR CDR3 went through a first round of RT-PCR. A single record per CDR3 protein comes from TCRdb applying MiXCR to the multiplex PCR reads. The table includes around 350,000 distinct CDR3 sequences, approximately 16% detected once. Sequencing used blood. These receptors were taken from a woman aged 60-75 years with Graves' ophthalmopathy.

The sample holds many counts of this clonotype. The chain is built from TRBV6-6 and TRBJ2-2, with D uncertain. The germline gives CDR1 MNHNY, CDR2 SVGAGI (reference sequence). The CDR3 loop spans 12 amino acids. Trimming took off 0 bases at V and 5 bases at J, with 1 base between the two ends. The DNA for the CDR3 is TGTGCCAGCAGTTACTCGACCGGGGAGCTGTTTTTT. This gives the protein CASSYSTGELFF.

Many counts were recorded for this clonotype. V usage is TRBV6-1 and J usage is TRBJ2-7, with 9 bases that match TRBD1. With V trimmed by 6 bases and J by 12 bases, 12 bases remained unmatched. CDR1 and CDR2 from the germline V gene are MNHNS and SASEGT. This CDR3 comprises 13 residues. The CDR3 DNA reads as TGTGCCAGCAGGTGGGACAGGGAAAGGACATGGTACTTC. Its protein product is CASRWDRERTWYF.

There are many counts of this clonotype. V and J are TRBV5-1 and TRBJ2-7, with 9 bases lining up with TRBD2. Trimming cost V 0 bases and J 3 bases; bases outside gene matches: 4. This CDR3 spans 15 amino acids. Per the germline V gene, CDR1 is SGHRS and CDR2 is YFSETQ. CDR3 sequence (DNA): TGCGCCAGCAGCTTGGGGACTAGCGAGCGCTACGAGCAGTACTTC. It translates to CASSLGTSERYEQYF.

This clonotype came up many times. The V call is TRBV7-3, the J call TRBJ2-1; D uncertain. Per the germline V gene, CDR1 is SGHTA and CDR2 is FQGTGA. This CDR3 is built from 14 residues. V lost 5 bases, J lost 9 bases, and 17 bases lay in between. The CDR3 region is CASSPAGPLGEQFF. CDR3 DNA: TGTGCCAGCAGCCCAGCAGGACCGCTTGGTGAGCAGTTCTTC. The full variable domain, rest sourced from reference TRBV7-3 and TRBJ2-1, is GAGVSQTPSNKVTEKGKYVELRCDPISGHTALYWYRQSLGQGPEFLIYFQGTGAADDSGLPNDRFFAVRPEGSVSTLKIQRTERGDSAVYLCASSPAGPLGEQFFGPGTRLTVL.

The table lists this clonotype with many counts. J is TRBJ2-5 and V is TRBV20-1; TRBD2 agrees at 7 bases. V shed 3 bases and J 5 bases; nucleotides not matched to a gene: 9. The germline CDR1 and CDR2 sequences are DFQATT and SNEGSKA (reference sequence). The CDR3 sequence is 14 residues long. Here the CDR3 reads CSASWGGGGETQYF. The DNA of the CDR3 is TGCAGTGCTAGCTGGGGGGGGGGAGGCGAGACCCAGTACTTC.

CDR3 residues: CASLLPGLANTGELFF. CDR3 nucleotide sequence: TGTGCCAGCCTCCTCCCGGGACTAGCGAACACCGGGGAGCTGTTTTTT. The J gene is TRBJ2-2, the V gene TRBV7-9, with 8 bases lining up with TRBD2. The V gene end was trimmed by 8 bases and the J gene end by 0 bases; junction bases not matched to a gene: 8. The germline V gene encodes CDR1 SEHNR and CDR2 FQNEAQ (reference sequence). CDR3 length: 16 residues.

Here the CDR3 reads CASSPPGRANVLTF. The CDR3 region has the DNA TGTGCCAGCAGTCCCCCAGGAAGAGCCAACGTCCTGACTTTC. The chain is built from TRBV28 and TRBJ2-6; no clear D gene. The CDR3 has 14 amino acids. The V and J ends lost 5 bases and 7 bases respectively, with 12 bases between them. Germline CDR1 and CDR2: MDHEN and SYDVKM.

The rearrangement uses TRBV20-1 and TRBJ1-5; D gene unclear. Between the trimmed V and J ends, which lost 6 bases and 2 bases, there was a span of 11 bases. CDR3 length: 13 residues. Germline V CDR1 and CDR2: DFQATT, SNEGSKA (reference sequence). CDR3 protein: CSAPLGGNQPQHF. CDR3 nucleotide sequence: TGCAGTGCCCCTCTGGGCGGCAATCAGCCCCAGCATTTT.

This clonotype has a count of ten or more. V and J are TRBV20-1 and TRBJ2-1; 7 bases map to TRBD2. CDR1 and CDR2 from the germline V gene are DFQATT and SNEGSKA (reference sequence). The junction had 5 bases not matched to a gene; V was cut back by 3 bases and J by 3 bases. CDR3 length: 14 amino acids. The CDR3 bases are TGCAGTGCTAGGTGGGCGGGAGACTACAATGAGCAGTTCTTC. It codes for CSARWAGDYNEQFF.

This sequence joins TRBV10-1 and TRBJ1-2; D gene uncertain. The CDR3 is 14 amino acids. Trimming cost V 9 bases and J 3 bases, with 17 bases left between them. Per the germline V gene, CDR1 is WNHNN and CDR2 is SYGVQD (reference sequence). The CDR3 reads CARGSWARDYGYTF. CDR3 coding DNA: TGCGCCAGGGGTTCGTGGGCTCGGGACTATGGCTACACCTTC.

The chain couples TRBV5-1 to TRBJ1-2; D is possibly TRBD1 (5 bases). The CDR3 covers 15 residues. Trimming cost V 2 bases and J 4 bases, with 15 bases left between them. Germline-derived CDR1 and CDR2 are SGHRS and YFSETQ. The CDR3 spells CASSLGELVGYGYTF. Here the CDR3 DNA reads TGCGCCAGCAGCTTAGGGGAGCTGGTTGGCTATGGCTACACCTTC.

This chain links TRBV11-2 with TRBJ2-5; D is tentatively TRBD1 or TRBD2 (5 bases each). Trimming stripped 1 base from V and 11 bases from J, with 11 bases between. The CDR3 totals 12 residues. The germline CDR1 and CDR2 sequences are SGHAT and FQNNGV. CDR3 DNA sequence: TGTGCCAGCAGCTTAGGGACCGGGGCACAGTACTTC. Encoded protein: CASSLGTGAQYF.

This clonotype occurred many times. The chain links TRBV28 to TRBJ2-2; the D gene is possibly TRBD1 (6 bases). Trimming took off 8 bases at V and 6 bases at J, with 16 bases between the two ends. Germline CDR1 is MDHEN and CDR2 is SYDVKM. The CDR3 totals 14 residues. For the CDR3, the DNA is TGTGCCAGCGGGGGACACACACAACCCGGGGAGCTGTTTTTT. Its protein is CASGGHTQPGELFF.

At least ten counts were recorded for this clonotype. This chain joins TRBV24-1 and TRBJ1-4, with 7 bases aligning to TRBD1. Unmatched junction bases numbered 1, after V lost 3 bases and J lost 4 bases. The length of the CDR3 is 14 residues. Per germline, CDR1 KGHDR and CDR2 SFDVKD. The CDR3 region has the DNA TGTGCCACCAGTGATGGGACAGTTAATGAAAAACTGTTTTTT. Its protein product is CATSDGTVNEKLFF.

This clonotype appeared many times. The chain uses TRBV20-1 and TRBJ2-6; 8 bases map to TRBD1. Germline V gene lookup returns CDR1 DFQATT and CDR2 SNEGSKA (reference sequence). The ends lost 3 bases at V and 4 bases at J; junction bases unmatched: 5. CDR3 length equals 15 residues. The CDR3 region has the DNA TGCAGTGCTAGCGTGACAGGGGCCGGGGCCAACGTCCTGACTTTC. It specifies CSASVTGAGANVLTF.

Many counts were recorded for this clonotype. The CDR3 spells CASSLQGVSDTQYF. The CDR3 coding sequence is TGTGCCAGCTCGCTACAGGGAGTCTCAGATACGCAGTATTTT. The V call is TRBV18, the J call TRBJ2-3; possible D gene TRBD1, 6 bases. Trimming cost V 6 bases and J 4 bases, with 14 bases left between them. The CDR3 loop spans 14 amino acids. Germline lookup yields CDR1 KGHSH and CDR2 LQKENI.

This clonotype has a count of ten or more. This rearrangement joins TRBV20-1 to TRBJ2-7; TRBD2 aligns across 15 bases. The J segment lost 6 bases and the V segment lost 2 bases, leaving 2 bases of the junction unmatched. This CDR3 has 14 residues. Germline assignment: CDR1 DFQATT and CDR2 SNEGSKA (reference sequence). This chain's CDR3 is CSARRTSGRVEQYF. The CDR3 DNA reads as TGCAGTGCTAGACGGACTAGCGGGAGGGTCGAGCAGTACTTC.

The J gene is TRBJ1-2, the V gene TRBV7-6; D is unresolved. Looked up from germline, CDR1 is SGHVS and CDR2 is FNYEAQ. CDR3 length equals 13 residues. V was clipped by 1 base and J by 5 bases, with 8 bases between them. CDR3 bases: TGTGCCAGCAGCTTAGATCAGCAATATGGCTACACCTTC. It translates to CASSLDQQYGYTF.

This clonotype appeared many times. The rearrangement links TRBV28 to TRBJ2-1; D possibly corresponds to TRBD2 (6 bases). The CDR3 loop spans 13 amino acids. The germline V gene has CDR1 MDHEN and CDR2 SYDVKM. V shed 5 bases and J shed 5 bases, with 10 bases lying between them. The CDR3 protein is CASSPPGDNEQFF. The CDR3 bases are TGTGCCAGCAGTCCCCCGGGGGACAATGAGCAGTTCTTC.

There are many counts of this clonotype. The chain has TRBV5-1 and TRBJ2-1; possibly TRBD1 or TRBD2 for D (5 bases each). Germline loops: CDR1 SGHRS, CDR2 YFSETQ. V was trimmed by 4 bases and J by 0 bases, leaving 11 bases between them. This CDR3 comprises 15 residues. The CDR3 region has the DNA TGCGCCAGCAGCCCGGGGCTCCACTCCTACAATGAGCAGTTCTTC. As protein: CASSPGLHSYNEQFF.

This chain uses TRBV12-3 or TRBV12-4 with TRBJ2-3, with 11 bases lining up with TRBD2. V trimming: 4 bases; J trimming: 4 bases; junction bases outside the gene matches: 4. CDR3 length: 15 amino acids. The CDR3 sequence is CASSSGTSGPDTQYF. CDR3 DNA: TGTGCCAGCAGTTCCGGGACTAGCGGTCCAGATACGCAGTATTTT.

The J gene is TRBJ2-6, the V gene TRBV5-1, with TRBD1 matching 8 bases. This CDR3 comprises 18 residues. After removal of 3 bases from V and 2 bases from J, the junction contained 10 bases not matched to a gene. Germline V gene lookup returns CDR1 SGHRS and CDR2 YFSETQ. In DNA form, the CDR3 reads TGCGCCAGCAGCTCAGGGGGCCTCAGGCCGGCTGGGGCCAACGTCCTGACTTTC. This codes for CASSSGGLRPAGANVLTF.

This clonotype was counted ten times or more. The CDR3 region is CASGFGQNYGYTF. CDR3 bases: TGTGCTAGTGGTTTCGGACAGAACTATGGCTACACCTTC. The chain links TRBV12-5 to TRBJ1-2, with D possibly matching TRBD1 (6 bases). V was clipped by 3 bases and J by 2 bases, with 7 bases between them. This CDR3 has 13 residues. From germline, CDR1 is LGHNT and CDR2 FRNRAP.

CDR3 amino acids: CASSLIGADYNEQFF. DNA for the CDR3: TGTGCCAGCAGCTTAATAGGGGCCGACTACAATGAGCAGTTCTTC. The V and J genes are TRBV7-9 and TRBJ2-1; D perhaps matches TRBD1 (5 bases). The V end lost 2 bases, the J end lost 3 bases, and 11 bases lay between the germline ends. The length of the CDR3 is 15 residues. Germline CDR1 reads SEHNR; CDR2 reads FQNEAQ (reference sequence).

About this clonotype: Mismatch with germline at one junction end may stem from a read error. This chain uses TRBV10-2 with TRBJ2-7, with 12 bases matching TRBD2. The CDR3 is 15 residues long. From germline, CDR1 is WSHSY and CDR2 SAAADI. The CDR3 sequence: CASRTSGSHSHEQYF. CDR3 DNA sequence: TGCGCCAGCAGGACTAGCGGGAGCCACTCCCACGAGCAGTACTTC.

This clonotype was found many times. This chain connects TRBV27 to TRBJ1-1; D not certain. The CDR3 contains 14 residues. Germline CDR1 reads MNHEY; CDR2 reads SMNVEV (reference sequence). Trimming removed 5 bases at V and 0 bases at J, with 10 bases between. CDR3 nucleotides: TGTGCCAGCAGTCCGATGGTGATGAACACTGAAGCTTTCTTT. Translation: CASSPMVMNTEAFF.

The sample holds many counts of this clonotype. The chain combines TRBV28 with TRBJ2-1; no reliable D call. The CDR3 consists of 14 residues. Trimming cost V 8 bases and J 0 bases, with 11 bases left between them. Germline-derived CDR1 and CDR2 are MDHEN and SYDVKM. The CDR3 reads CASRPDVSYNEQFF. DNA of the CDR3: TGTGCCAGCCGGCCTGATGTCTCCTACAATGAGCAGTTCTTC.